These 2 T cell receptor beta chains originate from one sample sequenced in a study of T cells after yellow fever vaccination. From the 5' RACE reads, TCRdb called clonotypes with MiXCR, one entry per CDR3 protein. The profile shows roughly 350,000 distinct CDR3 sequences, approximately 4% of them singletons. The sample was PBMCs, taken 5 days after the yellow fever booster vaccination. Receptors originate from a man younger than 30 who received the YFV17D yellow fever vaccine.

This clonotype appeared a few times. The chain is built from TRBV5-4 and TRBJ2-1; possibly TRBD1 or TRBD2 for D (5 bases each). The ends were cut back, 4 bases at V and 6 bases at J, with 20 bases in the middle. The CDR3 is made up of 16 amino acids. The germline V gene encodes CDR1 SGHNT and CDR2 YYREEE (reference sequence). The CDR3 loop reads CASSPAGAAGLNEQFF. The CDR3 coding sequence is TGTGCCAGCAGCCCCGCCGGGGCGGCGGGCCTCAATGAGCAGTTCTTC. Supplemented by reference TRBV5-4 and TRBJ2-1, the full variable domain reads ETGVTQSPTHLIKTRGQQVTLRCSSQSGHNTVSWYQQALGQGPQFIFQYYREEENGRGNFPPRFSGLQFPNYSSELNVNALELDDSALYLCASSPAGAAGLNEQFFGPGTRLTVL.

V and J are TRBV3-1 and TRBJ2-7; D is possibly TRBD1 (5 bases). The germline V and J ends were trimmed by 0 bases and 2 bases, with 11 bases remaining between them. The CDR3 has 15 residues. Germline CDR1 reads LGHDT; CDR2 reads YNNKEL (reference sequence). The CDR3 protein is CASSQDHSGPYEQYF. The DNA of the CDR3 is TGTGCCAGCAGCCAAGATCACTCAGGGCCCTACGAGCAGTACTTC.